The clone carrying this T cell receptor beta chain was detected a few times. The antigen is undetermined. One junction end disagrees with the germline gene, perhaps due to a read error. Individual cDNA molecules in this library carried unique molecular identifiers. Methods used by the authors: Per-sample TCR counts ranged from roughly 20,000 to 750,000, median around 100,000. TCRdb re-analysed the RACE reads in MiXCR, keeping a single row per CDR3 protein. The V and J calls were determined by TCRdb, not by the authors. The sample shows about 77,000 distinct CDR3 sequences, 8.5% to 10% of them seen only once. Sample time point: healthy volunteer bleed at 6 weeks. The total RNA was obtained from whole blood that was not fractionated. Germline CDR1 and CDR2: PRHDT and FYEKMQ (reference sequence). The length of the CDR3 is 12 residues. These data come from a study of human T cells and chemical hapten exposure. Study at large: Across samples, TCR yields varied, mostly owing to small differences in pooled library volumes.

Overall study results and limits: TCRs above 1 in 1000 frequency stayed constant with DPC sensitization.

The sample consisted of whole blood. The receptor was isolated from a female donor in good health. Some clones in this sample may be carry-over from other donors' samples. The chain carries TRBV13 and TRBJ2-7, with D tentatively TRBD1 or TRBD2 (5 bases each). DNA for the CDR3: TGTGCCAGCAGCCAAACCTTCGGGGCTACCAACTTC. Translated, it gives CASSQTFGATNF. The full variable domain, completed using reference TRBV13 and TRBJ2-7, is AAGVIQSPRHLIKEKRETATLKCYPIPRHDTVYWYQQGPGQDPQFLISFYEKMQSDKGSIPDRFSAQQFSDYHSELNMSSLELGDSALYFCASSQTFGATNFGPGTRLTVT.